The rows below give T cell receptor beta chains drawn from one sample of a study of blood T cell repertoires in COVID-19. The protocol was immunoSEQ multiplex PCR, while the TCRdb copy is restricted to in-frame clones and leaves out a portion. Of around 200,000 clones in the sample, about 86% were seen once. Material for sequencing was PBMCs or T cells enriched from blood (not recorded which). The receptors were sampled from a woman in her 30s who had been exposed to COVID-19. Both conserved end residues are part of each CDR3. The D gene is left open where the match is weak. A clone size is listed for some rows: how often the clone was seen (once, few, many), or a class if it is expanded.

clone size: -; D gene: -; V gene: TRBV5-1; J gene: TRBJ2-6; CDR3 protein: CASSFGGLSGANVLTF; CDR3 DNA: TGCGCCAGCAGCTTCGGGGGTTTATCTGGGGCCAACGTCCTGACTTTC
clone size: -; D gene: TRBD1; V gene: TRBV2; J gene: TRBJ1-5; CDR3 protein: CASAGTGGNQPQHF; CDR3 DNA: TGTGCCAGCGCCGGGACAGGGGGCAATCAGCCCCAGCATTTT
clone size: -; D gene: TRBD1; V gene: TRBV29-1; J gene: TRBJ1-2; CDR3 protein: CSVTPTGFSADGYTF; CDR3 DNA: TGCAGCGTAACCCCGACAGGGTTCTCCGCTGATGGCTACACCTTC
clone size: -; D gene: -; V gene: TRBV12-5; J gene: TRBJ1-5; CDR3 protein: CASGNAAGGFIAGNQPQHF; CDR3 DNA: TGTGCTAGTGGTAATGCGGCAGGAGGGTTCATAGCTGGCAATCAGCCCCAGCATTTT
clone size: -; D gene: -; V gene: TRBV23-1; J gene: TRBJ1-2; CDR3 protein: CASSLFRGGDGYTF; CDR3 DNA: TGCGCCAGCAGTCTATTCAGGGGAGGGGATGGCTACACCTTC
clone size: once; D gene: -; V gene: TRBV18; J gene: TRBJ2-7; CDR3 protein: CASSPGQLTYEQYF; CDR3 DNA: TGTGCCAGCTCACCAGGACAGTTAACCTACGAGCAGTACTTC
clone size: -; D gene: TRBD2; V gene: TRBV19; J gene: TRBJ2-1; CDR3 protein: CASSDSGTSGGNEQFF; CDR3 DNA: TGTGCCAGTAGTGATTCCGGGACTAGCGGGGGGAATGAGCAGTTCTTC
clone size: few; D gene: -; V gene: TRBV4-2; J gene: TRBJ2-1; CDR3 protein: CASRQVHLAYEQFF; CDR3 DNA: TGTGCCAGCAGACAAGTCCACCTAGCGTATGAGCAGTTCTTC
clone size: -; D gene: TRBD1; V gene: TRBV6-5; J gene: TRBJ1-1; CDR3 protein: CASSTGGTEAFF; CDR3 DNA: TGTGCCAGCAGTACAGGGGGCACTGAAGCTTTCTTT
clone size: -; D gene: -; V gene: TRBV2; J gene: TRBJ2-7; CDR3 protein: CASRSRGSYEQYF; CDR3 DNA: TGTGCCAGCAGGAGCAGAGGCTCCTACGAGCAGTACTTC
clone size: few; D gene: -; V gene: TRBV6-1; J gene: TRBJ1-2; CDR3 protein: CASSEREGYGYTF; CDR3 DNA: TGTGCCAGCAGTGAGCGGGAGGGCTATGGCTACACCTTC
clone size: once; D gene: TRBD1; V gene: TRBV27; J gene: TRBJ2-5; CDR3 protein: CASSSRQGGEETQYF; CDR3 DNA: TGTGCCAGCAGTTCAAGACAGGGTGGGGAAGAGACCCAGTACTTC
clone size: -; D gene: TRBD1; V gene: TRBV23-1; J gene: TRBJ1-1; CDR3 protein: CASSQSGPRRTGEAFF; CDR3 DNA: TGCGCCAGCAGTCAATCGGGGCCACGGCGGACAGGGGAAGCTTTCTTT
clone size: -; D gene: -; V gene: TRBV3-1/TRBV3-2; J gene: TRBJ2-1; CDR3 protein: CASSPGDSYNEQFF; CDR3 DNA: TGTGCCAGCAGCCCGGGGGACTCCTACAATGAGCAGTTCTTC
clone size: -; D gene: -; V gene: TRBV24-1; J gene: TRBJ1-4; CDR3 protein: CATSDLHWGQYRGEKLFF; CDR3 DNA: TGTGCCACCAGTGATTTGCACTGGGGACAATATAGGGGGGAAAAACTGTTTTTT
clone size: -; D gene: TRBD1; V gene: TRBV4-1; J gene: TRBJ1-3; CDR3 protein: CASSRDRGSGNTIYF; CDR3 DNA: TGCGCCAGCAGCCGGGACAGGGGCTCTGGAAACACCATATATTTT
clone size: -; D gene: -; V gene: TRBV5-4; J gene: TRBJ2-3; CDR3 protein: CASSLGLHTDTQYF; CDR3 DNA: TGTGCCAGCAGCTTGGGACTACACACAGATACGCAGTATTTT
clone size: -; D gene: -; V gene: TRBV9; J gene: TRBJ1-2; CDR3 protein: CASSVGGDASLYGYTF; CDR3 DNA: TGTGCCAGCAGCGTGGGAGGGGACGCCTCCCTCTATGGCTACACCTTC
clone size: -; D gene: TRBD1; V gene: TRBV7-6; J gene: TRBJ1-4; CDR3 protein: CASGTGEPKLFF; CDR3 DNA: TGTGCCAGTGGGACAGGGGAGCCAAAACTGTTTTTT
clone size: -; D gene: -; V gene: TRBV6-2/TRBV6-3; J gene: TRBJ2-7; CDR3 protein: CASSFQGRGSYEQYF; CDR3 DNA: TGTGCCAGCAGTTTTCAGGGCAGGGGAAGTTACGAGCAGTACTTC
clone size: -; D gene: TRBD1; V gene: TRBV30; J gene: TRBJ1-2; CDR3 protein: CAWQGQGMSGYTF; CDR3 DNA: TGTGCCTGGCAGGGACAGGGGATGAGTGGCTACACCTTC
clone size: once; D gene: -; V gene: TRBV6-5; J gene: TRBJ2-2; CDR3 protein: CASSRTANTGELFF; CDR3 DNA: TGTGCCAGCAGTCGGACAGCGAACACCGGGGAGCTGTTTTTT
clone size: -; D gene: TRBD1; V gene: TRBV18; J gene: TRBJ1-2; CDR3 protein: CASSPPDRGLSGGYTF; CDR3 DNA: TGTGCCAGCTCACCACCGGACAGGGGGCTATCGGGTGGCTACACCTTC
clone size: -; D gene: -; V gene: TRBV6-2/TRBV6-3; J gene: TRBJ1-2; CDR3 protein: CASSYSRQSYGYTF; CDR3 DNA: TGTGCCAGCAGTTACTCGCGGCAGAGCTATGGCTACACCTTC
clone size: -; D gene: -; V gene: TRBV3-1/TRBV3-2; J gene: TRBJ2-2; CDR3 protein: CASTPGVNTGELFF; CDR3 DNA: TGTGCCAGCACCCCAGGGGTGAACACCGGGGAGCTGTTTTTT
clone size: -; D gene: -; V gene: TRBV5-1; J gene: TRBJ2-3; CDR3 protein: CASSLAGGTGTDTQYF; CDR3 DNA: TGCGCCAGCAGCTTGGCTGGCGGGACGGGTACAGATACGCAGTATTTT
clone size: -; D gene: -; V gene: TRBV6-5; J gene: TRBJ1-2; CDR3 protein: CASSRLDRSYGYTF; CDR3 DNA: TGTGCCAGCAGCCGCCTTGACAGGAGCTATGGCTACACCTTC
clone size: -; D gene: -; V gene: TRBV7-9; J gene: TRBJ2-7; CDR3 protein: CASSLGEGESYEQYF; CDR3 DNA: TGTGCCAGCAGCTTAGGGGAGGGGGAGTCCTACGAGCAGTACTTC
clone size: -; D gene: -; V gene: TRBV3-1/TRBV3-2; J gene: TRBJ2-1; CDR3 protein: CASSPGTRDNEQFF; CDR3 DNA: TGTGCCAGCAGCCCCGGGACACGAGACAATGAGCAGTTCTTC
clone size: -; D gene: TRBD1; V gene: TRBV6-1; J gene: TRBJ1-4; CDR3 protein: CASSDGGWTGGDKLFF; CDR3 DNA: TGTGCCAGCAGTGACGGAGGATGGACAGGGGGCGATAAACTGTTTTTT
clone size: -; D gene: TRBD2; V gene: TRBV2; J gene: TRBJ2-3; CDR3 protein: CASSEGEGMSRYF; CDR3 DNA: TGTGCCAGCAGTGAGGGGGAGGGAATGTCTCGGTATTTT
clone size: -; D gene: TRBD1; V gene: TRBV2; J gene: TRBJ2-1; CDR3 protein: CASRSTGSDEQFF; CDR3 DNA: TGTGCCAGCAGATCGACAGGGTCTGATGAGCAGTTCTTC
clone size: -; D gene: TRBD1; V gene: TRBV5-1; J gene: TRBJ2-3; CDR3 protein: CASREGQGVNTQYF; CDR3 DNA: TGCGCCAGCAGGGAGGGACAGGGAGTAAATACGCAGTATTTT
clone size: -; D gene: -; V gene: TRBV7-9; J gene: TRBJ1-2; CDR3 protein: CASSLGGQPGGYTF; CDR3 DNA: TGTGCCAGCAGCTTAGGCGGACAGCCGGGAGGCTACACCTTC
clone size: -; D gene: -; V gene: TRBV6-5; J gene: TRBJ1-5; CDR3 protein: CASRIQGTGNQPQHF; CDR3 DNA: TGTGCCAGCAGGATACAGGGTACGGGCAATCAGCCCCAGCATTTT
clone size: -; D gene: -; V gene: TRBV5-1; J gene: TRBJ1-5; CDR3 protein: CASSLTGMENQPQHF; CDR3 DNA: TGCGCCAGCAGCTTAACAGGGATGGAGAATCAGCCCCAGCATTTT
clone size: -; D gene: -; V gene: TRBV14; J gene: TRBJ1-2; CDR3 protein: CASSSTGPYGYTF; CDR3 DNA: TGTGCCAGCTCTTCCACAGGGCCCTATGGCTACACCTTC
clone size: -; D gene: -; V gene: TRBV5-3; J gene: TRBJ1-2; CDR3 protein: CARSFRLHKQSPGDGYTF; CDR3 DNA: TGTGCCAGAAGCTTTAGGTTGCACAAACAGTCCCCAGGGGATGGCTACACCTTC
clone size: few; D gene: TRBD1; V gene: TRBV2; J gene: TRBJ2-7; CDR3 protein: CASKQTGTGAIGEQYF; CDR3 DNA: TGTGCCAGCAAGCAAACCGGGACAGGGGCCATTGGAGAGCAGTACTTC
clone size: -; D gene: -; V gene: TRBV3-1/TRBV3-2; J gene: TRBJ1-2; CDR3 protein: CASSQDQGEGRVNYGYTF; CDR3 DNA: TGTGCCAGCAGCCAAGATCAGGGTGAAGGTAGGGTTAACTATGGCTACACCTTC
clone size: few; D gene: TRBD1; V gene: TRBV30; J gene: TRBJ2-7; CDR3 protein: CAWRTPGQGNEQYF; CDR3 DNA: TGTGCCTGGAGGACCCCGGGACAGGGGAACGAGCAGTACTTC
clone size: -; D gene: TRBD1; V gene: TRBV18; J gene: TRBJ1-1; CDR3 protein: CASSPWTGRGNTEAFF; CDR3 DNA: TGTGCCAGCTCTCCCTGGACAGGGAGGGGAAACACTGAAGCTTTCTTT
clone size: once; D gene: TRBD1; V gene: TRBV19; J gene: TRBJ2-7; CDR3 protein: CASSTGTGASYEQYF; CDR3 DNA: TGTGCCAGTAGTACCGGGACAGGAGCTTCCTACGAGCAGTACTTC
clone size: -; D gene: -; V gene: TRBV12-3/TRBV12-4; J gene: TRBJ2-1; CDR3 protein: CASSQQGYNEQFF; CDR3 DNA: TGTGCCAGCAGTCAACAGGGCTACAATGAGCAGTTCTTC
clone size: few; D gene: -; V gene: TRBV6-5; J gene: TRBJ1-1; CDR3 protein: CASTRKGEGQAFF; CDR3 DNA: TGTGCCAGCACCCGGAAAGGGGAGGGCCAAGCTTTCTTT
clone size: -; D gene: -; V gene: TRBV21-1; J gene: TRBJ1-1; CDR3 protein: CASTPKAEGLNTEAFF; CDR3 DNA: TGTGCCAGCACCCCCAAGGCAGAGGGTTTGAACACTGAAGCTTTCTTT
clone size: -; D gene: TRBD1; V gene: TRBV2; J gene: TRBJ2-5; CDR3 protein: CASRQQGPQGETQYF; CDR3 DNA: TGTGCCAGCAGACAACAGGGGCCCCAGGGGGAGACCCAGTACTTC
clone size: -; D gene: TRBD1; V gene: TRBV19; J gene: TRBJ1-2; CDR3 protein: CASRETGSGYGYTF; CDR3 DNA: TGTGCCAGTAGAGAGACAGGGAGCGGCTATGGCTACACCTTC
clone size: -; D gene: -; V gene: TRBV27; J gene: TRBJ1-5; CDR3 protein: CASSSGTTNSNQPQHF; CDR3 DNA: TGTGCCAGCAGTTCTGGGACTACAAATAGCAATCAGCCCCAGCATTTT
clone size: few; D gene: TRBD1; V gene: TRBV29-1; J gene: TRBJ1-5; CDR3 protein: CSARTGVGNQPQHF; CDR3 DNA: TGCAGCGCTCGAACAGGGGTCGGCAATCAGCCCCAGCATTTT
clone size: -; D gene: -; V gene: TRBV2; J gene: TRBJ2-7; CDR3 protein: CASRQGIPNYYEQYF; CDR3 DNA: TGTGCCAGCAGGCAGGGGATTCCCAACTACTACGAGCAGTACTTC
clone size: -; D gene: TRBD2; V gene: TRBV11-2; J gene: TRBJ2-7; CDR3 protein: CASSPPGGLGAYEQYF; CDR3 DNA: TGTGCCAGCAGCCCGCCGGGGGGGCTTGGAGCCTACGAGCAGTACTTC
clone size: many; D gene: TRBD2; V gene: TRBV19; J gene: TRBJ2-7; CDR3 protein: CASSRLAGGKLYEQYF; CDR3 DNA: TGTGCCAGTAGCCGACTAGCGGGGGGCAAACTCTACGAGCAGTACTTC
clone size: -; D gene: -; V gene: TRBV21-1; J gene: TRBJ1-2; CDR3 protein: CASSRQGCYTF; CDR3 DNA: TGTGCCAGCAGCAGACAGGGTTGCTACACCTTC
clone size: -; D gene: TRBD1; V gene: TRBV18; J gene: TRBJ1-3; CDR3 protein: CASSPPGQGLGNTIYF; CDR3 DNA: TGTGCCAGCTCACCACCCGGACAGGGTCTCGGGAACACCATATATTTT